This is a list of T cell receptor beta chains from one sample in a study of radiotherapy plus CTLA-4 blockade in lung cancer. Sequencing used immunoSEQ multiplex PCR; TCRdb keeps in-frame clones, though not all of them. The sample lists tens of thousands of clones; around nine tenths were seen once. The specimen comprised peripheral blood, sampled from a patient treated with radiotherapy plus ipilimumab. The receptors stem from a human donor with non-small cell lung cancer that progressed on radiotherapy plus ipilimumab. CDR3s include the opening cysteine and the closing phenylalanine or tryptophan. The D gene is left open where the match is weak. Size is omitted from some rows. Given values are once, few, many or a class for expanded clones.

v_call	clone_size	j_call	d_call	cdr3_aa	cdr3_nt
TRBV5-1	few	TRBJ2-3	TRBD2	CASSLDGFGREGSPDTQYF	TGCGCCAGCAGCTTGGATGGGTTTGGACGGGAGGGCAGCCCAGATACGCAGTATTTT
TRBV14	NA	TRBJ2-5	TRBD2	CASSQKLSGRLGKETQYF	TGTGCCAGCAGCCAAAAGTTAAGCGGGAGACTTGGGAAGGAGACCCAGTACTTC
TRBV6-6	NA	TRBJ1-5	NA	CASSYSRGFGNQPQHF	TGTGCCAGCAGTTACTCGAGAGGGTTTGGCAATCAGCCCCAGCATTTT
TRBV5-1	few	TRBJ1-1	TRBD1	CASSLGDRRENTEAFF	TGCGCCAGCAGCTTGGGGGACAGGCGGGAAAACACTGAAGCTTTCTTT
TRBV19	NA	TRBJ2-3	NA	CASTQTAGPDTQYF	TGTGCCAGTACCCAGACAGCCGGGCCGGATACGCAGTATTTT
TRBV4-2	NA	TRBJ1-2	TRBD1	CASSQPGQGAGGYTF	TGTGCCAGCAGCCAGCCGGGACAGGGGGCGGGTGGCTACACCTTC
TRBV18	NA	TRBJ2-1	TRBD1	CASSRGTGNNEQFF	TGTGCCAGCTCACGCGGGACAGGGAACAATGAGCAGTTCTTC
TRBV27	NA	TRBJ2-2	NA	CASSPLRGPSSTGELFF	TGTGCCAGCAGTCCCCTGCGGGGCCCCTCATCGACCGGGGAGCTGTTTTTT
TRBV11-2	NA	TRBJ2-3	NA	CASSPTDTQYF	TGTGCCAGCAGCCCGACAGATACGCAGTATTTT
TRBV5-1	NA	TRBJ1-1	NA	CASSLELAGGWGTEAFF	TGCGCCAGCAGCTTGGAGTTGGCAGGCGGCTGGGGCACTGAAGCTTTCTTT
TRBV4-2	NA	TRBJ2-7	NA	CASSQDQAGTRYEQYF	TGTGCCAGCAGCCAAGATCAGGCCGGTACCCGGTACGAGCAGTACTTC
TRBV5-8	NA	TRBJ2-7	NA	CASSLAWVAQGHEQYF	TGTGCCAGCAGCTTGGCCTGGGTAGCCCAAGGGCACGAGCAGTACTTC
TRBV4-2	NA	TRBJ1-6	NA	CASSQDRTPAPLHF	TGTGCCAGCAGCCAAGACAGGACGCCGGCGCCCCTCCACTTT
TRBV11-2	NA	TRBJ1-2	NA	CASSLQGNGYTF	TGTGCCAGCAGCTTACAGGGGAATGGCTACACCTTC
TRBV27	NA	TRBJ1-2	TRBD1	CASSSLGQGYYGYTF	TGTGCCAGCAGTTCCCTTGGACAGGGCTACTATGGCTACACCTTC
TRBV4-2	NA	TRBJ1-5	NA	CASSQQGIDQPQHF	TGTGCCAGCAGCCAACAGGGAATAGATCAGCCCCAGCATTTT
TRBV27	NA	TRBJ1-1	NA	CASSALNRMNTEAFF	TGTGCCAGCAGCGCCTTGAATAGGATGAACACTGAAGCTTTCTTT
TRBV11-2	NA	TRBJ1-1	NA	CASSLDNMNTEAFF	TGTGCCAGCAGCTTAGATAACATGAACACTGAAGCTTTCTTT
TRBV2	NA	TRBJ2-5	NA	CASSTGTAIETQYF	TGTGCCAGCAGCACCGGGACGGCCATAGAGACCCAGTACTTC
TRBV11-2	NA	TRBJ1-4	NA	CASSHLNEKLFF	TGTGCCAGCAGCCATCTTAATGAAAAACTGTTTTTT
TRBV27	NA	TRBJ2-3	TRBD2	CASSLRSSGGTDTQYF	TGTGCCAGCAGTTTGAGATCTAGCGGAGGCACAGATACGCAGTATTTT
TRBV9	NA	TRBJ2-3	NA	CASSVEGGADTQYF	TGTGCCAGCAGCGTAGAGGGGGGCGCAGATACGCAGTATTTT
TRBV2	once	TRBJ2-2	TRBD1	CASSRRTGRNTGELFF	TGTGCCAGCAGTCGACGGACAGGGCGGAACACCGGGGAGCTGTTTTTT
TRBV27	NA	TRBJ2-2	NA	CASSLSSGLSLAGELFF	TGTGCCAGCAGTCTTTCTTCCGGGCTCTCCCTAGCCGGGGAGCTGTTTTTT
TRBV7-2	NA	TRBJ2-5	NA	CASSLAGTPSQETQYF	TGTGCCAGCAGCTTAGCTGGGACACCGAGTCAAGAGACCCAGTACTTC
TRBV5-1	NA	TRBJ1-1	NA	CASSLVGALNTEAFF	TGCGCCAGCAGCTTGGTAGGGGCTTTGAACACTGAAGCTTTCTTT
TRBV4-1	NA	TRBJ1-4	NA	CASSQVLNEKLFF	TGCGCCAGCAGCCAAGTTCTTAATGAAAAACTGTTTTTT
TRBV6-6	NA	TRBJ2-5	TRBD2	CASSPLATSETQYF	TGTGCCAGCAGTCCTCTAGCGACTAGCGAGACCCAGTACTTC
TRBV5-1	NA	TRBJ2-1	TRBD1	CASSLADRSSYNEQFF	TGCGCCAGCAGCTTGGCGGACAGGAGCTCCTACAATGAGCAGTTCTTC
TRBV6-1	NA	TRBJ1-2	NA	CASSEESHGYTF	TGTGCCAGCAGTGAAGAGAGTCATGGCTACACCTTC
TRBV19	NA	TRBJ2-7	TRBD1	CASSIHPRTGVGNEQYF	TGTGCCAGTAGTATCCATCCGAGGACAGGGGTCGGAAACGAGCAGTACTTC
TRBV14	NA	TRBJ2-5	NA	CASSPEDGLALKETQYF	TGTGCCAGCAGTCCAGAAGATGGCCTAGCGCTAAAAGAGACCCAGTACTTC
TRBV4-1	NA	TRBJ1-1	TRBD1	CASSQGTGLNTEAFF	TGCGCCAGCAGCCAAGGGACAGGGTTGAACACTGAAGCTTTCTTT
TRBV10-3	once	TRBJ1-3	NA	CAISESNGQGFPRNTIYF	TGTGCCATCAGTGAGTCGAATGGGCAGGGCTTCCCCCGGAACACCATATATTTT
TRBV4-3	few	TRBJ1-2	TRBD1	CASSRGQGLSHGYTF	TGCGCCAGCAGCCGAGGACAGGGGCTGAGTCATGGCTACACCTTC
TRBV9	NA	TRBJ2-3	NA	CASSVSGFGSNTDTQYF	TGTGCCAGCAGCGTATCAGGATTCGGATCAAACACAGATACGCAGTATTTT
TRBV5-6	NA	TRBJ1-5	NA	CASSLGGGQPQHF	TGTGCCAGCAGCTTGGGTGGGGGGCAGCCCCAGCATTTT
TRBV30	NA	TRBJ1-4	NA	CAGTRAEKLFF	TGTGCCGGGACGCGGGCCGAAAAACTGTTTTTT
TRBV5-1	NA	TRBJ2-2	TRBD1	CASSPGQGLGGGELFF	TGCGCCAGCAGCCCGGGACAGGGGCTTGGTGGCGGGGAGCTGTTTTTT
TRBV19	NA	TRBJ1-2	NA	CASSIDQNYGYTF	TGTGCCAGTAGTATAGATCAAAACTATGGCTACACCTTC
TRBV5-1	NA	TRBJ2-5	NA	CASSTQGSWQETQYF	TGCGCCAGCAGCACGCAGGGGAGTTGGCAAGAGACCCAGTACTTC
TRBV6-5	NA	TRBJ1-4	NA	CASSYRRGESEKLFF	TGTGCCAGCAGTTACCGCCGGGGGGAAAGCGAAAAACTGTTTTTT
TRBV6-5	NA	TRBJ1-5	NA	CASSEGRGNQPQHF	TGTGCCAGCAGTGAGGGGAGGGGGAATCAGCCCCAGCATTTT
TRBV30	NA	TRBJ2-5	TRBD2	CAWIASGTYQETQYF	TGTGCCTGGATAGCTAGCGGGACATACCAAGAGACCCAGTACTTC
TRBV6-5	NA	TRBJ1-1	TRBD1	CASRIPGGGTEAFF	TGTGCCAGCAGAATACCAGGGGGGGGCACTGAAGCTTTCTTT
TRBV7-8	NA	TRBJ1-2	NA	CASSPPFAGYYGYTF	TGTGCCAGCAGCCCCCCCTTCGCAGGGTACTATGGCTACACCTTC
TRBV11-2	NA	TRBJ2-5	NA	CASSLDRMGTQYF	TGTGCCAGCAGCTTAGATCGGATGGGGACCCAGTACTTC
TRBV2	NA	TRBJ1-6	NA	CASSSYNSPLHF	TGTGCCAGCAGCTCCTATAATTCACCCCTCCACTTT
TRBV4-3	NA	TRBJ2-1	TRBD2	CASSQVLAGGSSYNEQFF	TGCGCCAGCAGCCAAGTACTAGCGGGGGGGAGCTCCTACAATGAGCAGTTCTTC
TRBV5-1	NA	TRBJ2-5	TRBD1	CASSLVGQGETQYF	TGCGCCAGCAGCCTAGTGGGACAGGGAGAGACCCAGTACTTC
TRBV18	NA	TRBJ1-5	TRBD1	CASSRTGDSNQPQHF	TGTGCCAGCTCAAGGACAGGTGATAGCAATCAGCCCCAGCATTTT
TRBV6-6	once	TRBJ1-3	NA	CASSRGDTIYF	TGTGCCAGCTCCAGGGGAGACACCATATATTTT
TRBV2	NA	TRBJ2-2	NA	CASRGGHHTGELFF	TGTGCCAGCAGGGGTGGGCATCACACCGGGGAGCTGTTTTTT
TRBV5-6	NA	TRBJ2-7	TRBD1	CASSGDRGAYEQYF	TGTGCCAGCAGCGGAGACAGGGGGGCTTACGAGCAGTACTTC
TRBV19	once	TRBJ1-2	TRBD1	CASLRTGQGSNYGYTF	TGTGCCAGCCTAAGAACCGGACAGGGTTCGAACTATGGCTACACCTTC
TRBV20-1	once	TRBJ1-5	NA	CSASRVQPQHF	TGCAGTGCTAGTCGCGTTCAGCCCCAGCATTTT
TRBV7-2	NA	TRBJ1-1	NA	CASSLGKGLNTEAFF	TGTGCCAGCAGCTTAGGGAAGGGCCTGAACACTGAAGCTTTCTTT
TRBV7-9	NA	TRBJ2-1	NA	CASSLLDRTTANEQFF	TGTGCCAGCAGCCTCCTGGACAGGACTACAGCGAATGAGCAGTTCTTC